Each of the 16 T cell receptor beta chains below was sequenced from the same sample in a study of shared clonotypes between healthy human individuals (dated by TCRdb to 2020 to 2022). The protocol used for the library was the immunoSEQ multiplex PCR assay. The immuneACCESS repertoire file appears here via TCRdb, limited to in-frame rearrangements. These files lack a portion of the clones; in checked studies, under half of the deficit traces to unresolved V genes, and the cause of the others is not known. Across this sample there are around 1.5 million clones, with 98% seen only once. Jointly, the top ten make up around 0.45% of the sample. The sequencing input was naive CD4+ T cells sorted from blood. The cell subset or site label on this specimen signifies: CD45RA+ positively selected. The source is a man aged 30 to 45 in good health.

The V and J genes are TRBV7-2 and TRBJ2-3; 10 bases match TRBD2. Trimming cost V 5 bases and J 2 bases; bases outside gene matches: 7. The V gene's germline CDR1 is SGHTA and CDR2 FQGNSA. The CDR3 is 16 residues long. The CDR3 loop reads CASSEGLAEPTDTQYF. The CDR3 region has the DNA TGTGCCAGCAGCGAAGGACTAGCGGAGCCCACAGATACGCAGTATTTT.

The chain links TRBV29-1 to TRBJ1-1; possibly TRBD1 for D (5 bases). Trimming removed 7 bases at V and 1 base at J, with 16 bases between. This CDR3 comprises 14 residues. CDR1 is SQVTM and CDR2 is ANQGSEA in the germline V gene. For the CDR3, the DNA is TGCAGCGCCCGGGAGGGGTGGCGGAACACTGAAGCTTTCTTT. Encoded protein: CSAREGWRNTEAFF.

This chain's CDR3 is CASSERGLNTEAFF. The CDR3 bases are TGTGCCAGCAGTGAGCGGGGCCTGAACACTGAAGCTTTCTTT. This sequence joins TRBV2 and TRBJ1-1, with D possibly TRBD1 on 5 matching bases. CDR3 size: 14 residues. V lost 3 bases and J 0 bases, leaving 8 bases between the germline ends. Germline V CDR1 and CDR2: SNHLY, FYNNEI.

CDR3 bases: TGTGCCAGCAGTCCCCCAGGCAACCATGGCTACACCTTC. Protein: CASSPPGNHGYTF. The genes are TRBV6-5 and TRBJ1-2; D gene uncertain. The V end lost 5 bases, the J end lost 6 bases, and 13 bases lay between the germline ends. The CDR3 covers 13 residues. Per germline, CDR1 MNHEY and CDR2 SVGAGI.

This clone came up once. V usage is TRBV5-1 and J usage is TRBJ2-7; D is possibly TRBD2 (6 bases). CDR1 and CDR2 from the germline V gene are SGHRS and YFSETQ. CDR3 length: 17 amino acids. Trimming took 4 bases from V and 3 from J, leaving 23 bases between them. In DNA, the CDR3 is TGCGCCAGCAGCCCGACGGTACAGGAAGGAGGGCTCTACGAGCAGTACTTC. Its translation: CASSPTVQEGGLYEQYF.

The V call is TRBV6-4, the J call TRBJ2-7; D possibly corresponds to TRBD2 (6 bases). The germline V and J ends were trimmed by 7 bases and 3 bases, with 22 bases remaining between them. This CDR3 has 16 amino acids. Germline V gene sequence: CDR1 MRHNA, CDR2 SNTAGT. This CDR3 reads CASKEPGLGVGYEQYF. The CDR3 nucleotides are TGTGCCAGCAAAGAACCGGGACTCGGTGTAGGCTACGAGCAGTACTTC.

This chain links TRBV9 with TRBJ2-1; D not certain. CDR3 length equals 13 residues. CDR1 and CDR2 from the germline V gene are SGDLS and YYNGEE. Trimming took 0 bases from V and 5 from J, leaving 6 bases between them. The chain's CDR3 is CASSVGMDNEQFF. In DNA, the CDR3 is TGTGCCAGCAGCGTAGGGATGGACAATGAGCAGTTCTTC.

CDR3: CATSATSGSPNTGELFF. In nucleotides, the CDR3 is TGTGCCACCTCCGCGACTAGCGGCTCCCCGAACACCGGGGAGCTGTTTTTT. The chain is built from TRBV5-4 and TRBJ2-2, with 9 bases that match TRBD2. The CDR3 spans 17 residues. Germline trimming cut 9 bases from V and 0 bases from J; bases unmatched to any gene: 12. Germline V lookup: CDR1 SGHNT, CDR2 YYREEE (reference sequence).

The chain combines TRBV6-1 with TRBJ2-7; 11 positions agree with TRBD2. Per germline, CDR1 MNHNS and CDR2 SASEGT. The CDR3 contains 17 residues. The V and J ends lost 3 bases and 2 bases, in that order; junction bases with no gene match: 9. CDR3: CASSESRLAGGAYEQYF. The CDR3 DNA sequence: TGTGCCAGCAGTGAGTCAAGATTAGCGGGAGGGGCCTACGAGCAGTACTTC.

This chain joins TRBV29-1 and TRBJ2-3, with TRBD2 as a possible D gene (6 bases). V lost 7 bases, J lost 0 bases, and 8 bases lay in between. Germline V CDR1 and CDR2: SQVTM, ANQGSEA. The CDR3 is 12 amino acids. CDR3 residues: CSAGASTDTQYF. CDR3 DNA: TGCAGCGCGGGAGCTAGCACAGATACGCAGTATTTT.

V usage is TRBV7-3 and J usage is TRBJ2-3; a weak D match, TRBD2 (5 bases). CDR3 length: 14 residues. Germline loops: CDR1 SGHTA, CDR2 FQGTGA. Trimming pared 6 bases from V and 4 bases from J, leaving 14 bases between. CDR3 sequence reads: CASSPWEKPDTQYF. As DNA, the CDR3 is TGTGCCAGCAGTCCCTGGGAGAAACCAGATACGCAGTATTTT.

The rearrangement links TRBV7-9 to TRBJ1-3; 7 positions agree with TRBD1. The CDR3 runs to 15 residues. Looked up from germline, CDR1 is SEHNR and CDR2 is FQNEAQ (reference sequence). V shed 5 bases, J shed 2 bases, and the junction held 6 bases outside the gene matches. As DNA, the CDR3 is TGTGCCAGCAGCAGGACAGGAGAACCTGGAAACACCATATATTTT. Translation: CASSRTGEPGNTIYF.

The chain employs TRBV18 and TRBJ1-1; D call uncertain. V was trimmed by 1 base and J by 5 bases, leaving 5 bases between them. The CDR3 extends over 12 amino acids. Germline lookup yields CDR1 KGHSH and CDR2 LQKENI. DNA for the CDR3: TGTGCCAGCTCACCACTGCCAACTGAAGCTTTCTTT. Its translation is CASSPLPTEAFF.

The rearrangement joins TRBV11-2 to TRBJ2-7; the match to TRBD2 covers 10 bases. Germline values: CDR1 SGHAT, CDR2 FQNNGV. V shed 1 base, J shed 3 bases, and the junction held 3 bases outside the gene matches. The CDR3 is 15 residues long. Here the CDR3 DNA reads TGTGCCAGCAGCTTAGGTAGCGGGAGGCTCTACGAGCAGTACTTC. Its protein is CASSLGSGRLYEQYF.

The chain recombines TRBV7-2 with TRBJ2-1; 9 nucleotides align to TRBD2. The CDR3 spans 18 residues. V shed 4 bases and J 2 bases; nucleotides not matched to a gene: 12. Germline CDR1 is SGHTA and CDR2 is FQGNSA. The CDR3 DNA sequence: TGTGCCAGCAGCTCCCTTGCTCTCCGACTAGCGGCCTACAATGAGCAGTTCTTC. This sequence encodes CASSSLALRLAAYNEQFF. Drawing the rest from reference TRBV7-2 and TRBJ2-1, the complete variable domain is GAGVSQSPSNKVTEKGKDVELRCDPISGHTALYWYRQSLGQGLEFLIYFQGNSAPDKSGLPSDRFSAERTGGSVSTLTIQRTQQEDSAVYLCASSSLALRLAAYNEQFFGPGTRLTVL.

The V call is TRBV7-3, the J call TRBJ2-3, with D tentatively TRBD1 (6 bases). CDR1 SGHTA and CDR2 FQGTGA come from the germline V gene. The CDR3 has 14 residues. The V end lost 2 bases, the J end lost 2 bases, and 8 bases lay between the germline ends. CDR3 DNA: TGTGCCAGCAGCTTAGGACAGTACACAGATACGCAGTATTTT. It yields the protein CASSLGQYTDTQYF.